This T cell receptor beta chain was captured by sequencing in a study of T and B cells in COVID-19 patients. Study information: Critical illness requiring mechanical ventilation or extracorporeal membrane oxygenation affected 12 of 20 active-infection patients. About 90% of the roughly 20 active-infection patients had comorbidities associated with unfavorable COVID-19 outcome. Whole-study results and caveats: Patients with COVID-19 reportedly showed strongly skewed T cell receptor beta variable and joining gene usage. Blood from mildly ill patients while symptomatic, and early samples from severe cases, were scarce.

After removal of 1 base from V and 5 bases from J, the junction contained 4 bases not matched to a gene. Germline assignment: CDR1 SQVTM and CDR2 ANQGSEA. The CDR3 has 14 residues. BIOMED2 TRB-A/B primer pools were used in multiplex TRB PCR. TCRdb independently ran MiXCR on the multiplex PCR reads; one entry per CDR3 protein. The sample shows 2,000 to 2,500 distinct CDR3 sequences, 25% of them seen only once. In regard to this clonotype: Its antigen is not known.

From blood, about 230-500 ng of genomic DNA served as TRB template. The rearrangement links TRBV29-1 to TRBJ2-1, with 8 bases that match TRBD2. This clonotype originated in a human donor with active COVID-19. The sequencing input was blood. As DNA, the CDR3 is TGCAGCGTTGAAGGGGTAGCGGGACACAATGAGCAGTTCTTC. It is translated as CSVEGVAGHNEQFF.